The 26 T cell receptor beta chains below come from one sample, sequenced in a study of cytomegalovirus exposure and HLA in healthy donors. It was with 60 Vbeta and 13 Jbeta primers that the PCR ran. Measured with immunoSEQ multiplex PCR; TCRdb has only the in-frame clones, and not every one. The sample has approximately 210,000 clones, approximately 87% seen once. The sample consisted of PBMCs. The source of these receptors is a man younger than 40 in good health and CMV-seronegative.

The chain recombines TRBV27 with TRBJ1-5; D is undetermined. CDR3 length: 15 amino acids. The ends were cut back, 0 bases at V and 5 bases at J, with 11 bases in the middle. Per germline, CDR1 MNHEY and CDR2 SMNVEV (reference sequence). CDR3 DNA sequence: TGTGCCAGCAGTTTATCCGTCCCGTTCGATCAGCCCCAGCATTTT. Protein sequence: CASSLSVPFDQPQHF.

With respect to this clone: In the same sample, other DNA sequences code for this CDR3. The chain has TRBV2 and TRBJ1-2; 8 bases map to TRBD1. The CDR3 loop spans 13 amino acids. Germline assignment: CDR1 SNHLY and CDR2 FYNNEI. Trimming took 6 bases from V and 2 from J; bases not matched to a gene: 2. The CDR3 region has the DNA TGTGCCAGCAGCCCAGGGGGCAACTATGGCTACACCTTC. This codes for CASSPGGNYGYTF.

This rearrangement joins TRBV6-1 to TRBJ2-1; D is uncertain. The V and J ends lost 2 bases and 1 base respectively, with 12 bases between them. The CDR3 covers 16 residues. Germline-derived CDR1 and CDR2 are MNHNS and SASEGT. CDR3: CASSEWSSESYNEQFF. The CDR3 DNA sequence: TGTGCCAGCAGTGAATGGAGCTCGGAGTCCTACAATGAGCAGTTCTTC.

The chain has TRBV11-3 and TRBJ2-1; 8 bases agree with TRBD1. The CDR3 has 15 residues. V lost 5 bases, J lost 5 bases, and 8 bases stayed unmatched. Germline CDR1 is SGHNT and CDR2 is YENEEA. The CDR3 loop is CASSPWTGLDNEQFF. For the CDR3, the DNA is TGTGCCAGCAGCCCCTGGACAGGGCTCGACAATGAGCAGTTCTTC.

The chain uses TRBV10-3 and TRBJ2-1; the D gene is possibly TRBD2 (6 bases). V was pared by 4 bases and J by 7 bases, with 11 bases between. CDR3 length equals 13 residues. Germline CDR1 and CDR2: ENHRY and SYGVKD. The CDR3 reads CAISGSRGNEQFF. As DNA, the CDR3 is TGTGCCATCAGTGGCAGTCGGGGGAATGAGCAGTTCTTC.

The chain employs TRBV18 and TRBJ1-2; D possibly corresponds to TRBD1 (6 bases). The V gene's germline CDR1 is KGHSH and CDR2 LQKENI. This CDR3 contains 17 residues. V was trimmed by 2 bases and J by 8 bases, leaving 24 bases between them. CDR3 in amino acids: CASSPRSGQPSSEGYTF. CDR3 nucleotides: TGTGCCAGCTCACCAAGATCTGGACAGCCTAGTTCCGAAGGCTACACCTTC.

This clone was detected only a few times. The chain combines TRBV14 with TRBJ1-2; D is unresolved. The V end was cut by 2 bases, the J end by 6 bases, with 10 bases between. The CDR3 consists of 13 residues. Looked up from germline, CDR1 is SGHDN and CDR2 is FVKESK. CDR3 sequence: CASSQITDDGYTF. The CDR3 nucleotides read TGTGCCAGCAGCCAAATAACAGATGATGGCTACACCTTC.

The chain has TRBV29-1 and TRBJ2-3; D might be TRBD1 (7 bases). Trimming left V 4 bases short and J 1 base short, with 15 bases between. CDR3 size: 15 residues. Germline lookup yields CDR1 SQVTM and CDR2 ANQGSEA. CDR3 nucleotide sequence: TGCAGCGTTGGAGGGGGCGGGGATGGCACAGATACGCAGTATTTT. It codes for CSVGGGGDGTDTQYF.

This clone has just a few counts. The chain couples TRBV6-5 to TRBJ1-4; tentatively, D is TRBD1 (5 bases). Germline CDR1 and CDR2: MNHEY and SVGAGI. This CDR3 has 12 amino acids. V lost 5 bases and J 9 bases, leaving 10 bases between the germline ends. The CDR3: CASSEWGQKLFF. The CDR3 DNA reads TGTGCCAGCAGTGAATGGGGCCAAAAACTGTTTTTT.

The chain uses TRBV5-1 and TRBJ1-1; tentatively, D is TRBD1 (5 bases). CDR3 size: 13 residues. Deletions cut 4 bases from V and 1 base from J, with 8 bases between. Germline assignment: CDR1 SGHRS and CDR2 YFSETQ. CDR3 DNA sequence: TGCGCCAGCAGCCAACAGGAGAACACTGAAGCTTTCTTT. Amino acids: CASSQQENTEAFF.

The J gene is TRBJ1-2, the V gene TRBV5-1, with D maybe TRBD1 (5 bases). Trimming took off 4 bases at V and 4 bases at J, with 14 bases between the two ends. Germline V gives CDR1 SGHRS, CDR2 YFSETQ. The CDR3 is made up of 14 amino acids. CDR3 residues: CASSPEGTGYGYTF. In nucleotides, the CDR3 is TGCGCCAGCAGCCCTGAGGGGACTGGCTATGGCTACACCTTC.

V usage is TRBV11-3 and J usage is TRBJ2-7; 9 nucleotides line up with TRBD1. The CDR3 length is 17 residues. J gave up 0 bases and V 5 bases, and 11 bases lay outside the gene matches. In germline, CDR1 is SGHNT, CDR2 YENEEA. The CDR3 DNA reads TGTGCCAGCAGCCAGAACGACAGGGGGACCGACTCCTACGAGCAGTACTTC. Its translation: CASSQNDRGTDSYEQYF.

The chain joins TRBV2 to TRBJ2-1; 8 bases are a match to TRBD2. Per germline, CDR1 SNHLY and CDR2 FYNNEI. This CDR3 contains 15 residues. J lost 7 bases, V lost 6 bases, and 11 bases had no gene match. The CDR3 sequence: CASRREGGGKNEQFF. DNA for the CDR3: TGTGCCAGCAGACGTGAGGGCGGGGGGAAAAATGAGCAGTTCTTC.

This clone was counted once. The chain is built from TRBV7-2 and TRBJ2-7; D not resolved. Trimming left V 4 bases short and J 2 bases short, with 18 bases between. Germline lookup yields CDR1 SGHTA and CDR2 FQGNSA. The CDR3 has 16 residues. The CDR3 sequence is CASSSMPFPYAYEQYF. The CDR3 DNA reads as TGTGCCAGCAGCTCCATGCCCTTCCCCTACGCCTACGAGCAGTACTTC. The entire variable domain, with the rest obtained from reference TRBV7-2 and TRBJ2-7, is as follows: GAGVSQSPSNKVTEKGKDVELRCDPISGHTALYWYRQSLGQGLEFLIYFQGNSAPDKSGLPSDRFSAERTGGSVSTLTIQRTQQEDSAVYLCASSSMPFPYAYEQYFGPGTRLTVT.

V is TRBV27 and J is TRBJ2-1; the D gene is possibly TRBD1 (5 bases). Germline V gene data show CDR1 as MNHEY and CDR2 as SMNVEV (reference sequence). The CDR3 contains 11 residues. V was pared by 6 bases and J by 8 bases, with 8 bases between. CDR3 DNA: TGTGCCAGCAGGGTGGGGCATGAGCAGTTCTTC. This sequence encodes CASRVGHEQFF.

The chain links TRBV7-2 to TRBJ2-1, with 7 bases fitting TRBD2. The germline V gene encodes CDR1 SGHTA and CDR2 FQGNSA. The J segment lost 8 bases and the V segment lost 4 bases, leaving 2 bases of the junction unmatched. The CDR3 totals 12 residues. This chain's CDR3 is CASSSTSDEQFF. CDR3 in DNA: TGTGCCAGCAGCTCTACTAGCGATGAGCAGTTCTTC.

The CDR3 region has the DNA TGTGCCAGCAGCTTACCACAGGGCTCCTACGAGCAGTACTTC. It translates to CASSLPQGSYEQYF. The chain uses TRBV5-6 and TRBJ2-7; D is perhaps TRBD1 (6 bases). The germline V and J ends were trimmed by 2 bases and 0 bases, with 9 bases remaining between them. Per the germline V gene, CDR1 is SGHDT and CDR2 is YYEEEE. This CDR3 is 14 amino acids long.

The J gene is TRBJ2-2, the V gene TRBV18; no firm D call. Trimming pared 1 base from V and 0 bases from J, leaving 6 bases between. The CDR3 is made up of 15 amino acids. CDR1 KGHSH and CDR2 LQKENI come from the germline V gene. The CDR3 region has the DNA TGTGCCAGCTCACCACGGGCAGCGAACACCGGGGAGCTGTTTTTT. Residues: CASSPRAANTGELFF.

The V gene is TRBV7-2, the J gene TRBJ2-5, with TRBD1 identical over 7 bases. V was clipped by 3 bases and J by 5 bases; unmatched bases: 3. Germline lookup yields CDR1 SGHTA and CDR2 FQGNSA. This CDR3 has 13 residues. The CDR3 coding sequence is TGTGCCAGCAGCTTTCAGACAGGGGAGACCCAGTACTTC. It is translated as CASSFQTGETQYF.

The chain couples TRBV9 to TRBJ2-7; no reliable D call. Germline loops: CDR1 SGDLS, CDR2 YYNGEE. The CDR3 extends over 12 amino acids. The ends were cut back, 0 bases at V and 6 bases at J, with 7 bases in the middle. The CDR3 loop reads CASSVATGEQYF. In DNA, the CDR3 is TGTGCCAGCAGCGTAGCGACGGGCGAGCAGTACTTC.

This clone was seen only once. The V gene is TRBV7-9, the J gene TRBJ1-3; perhaps TRBD1 as D (5 bases). The V gene's germline CDR1 is SEHNR and CDR2 FQNEAQ (reference sequence). Deletions cut 4 bases from V and 4 bases from J, with 14 bases between. The CDR3 sequence is 15 residues long. CDR3 sequence reads: CASSSTAIAGNTIYF. The CDR3 region has the DNA TGTGCCAGCAGCTCGACAGCCATCGCCGGAAACACCATATATTTT.

This chain connects TRBV7-9 to TRBJ1-3, with D maybe TRBD1 (5 bases). V lost 1 base and J lost 0, with 13 bases in between. Germline V gene sequence: CDR1 SEHNR, CDR2 FQNEAQ (reference sequence). This CDR3 has 17 amino acids. The CDR3: CASSLGSGDHSGNTIYF. In DNA form, the CDR3 reads TGTGCCAGCAGCTTAGGGAGCGGGGACCACTCTGGAAACACCATATATTTT.

The chain combines TRBV7-2 with TRBJ2-2; maybe TRBD1 (6 bases). Germline V gives CDR1 SGHTA, CDR2 FQGNSA. CDR3 length: 15 amino acids. V was clipped by 5 bases and J by 0 bases, with 10 bases between them. The CDR3 nucleotides read TGTGCCAGCAGCCCACAGGGCCCGAACACCGGGGAGCTGTTTTTT. Amino acids: CASSPQGPNTGELFF.

The V gene is TRBV5-1, the J gene TRBJ2-2; 11 positions agree with TRBD1. Germline loops: CDR1 SGHRS, CDR2 YFSETQ. Unmatched junction bases numbered 6, after V lost 4 bases and J lost 4 bases. The CDR3 is 16 amino acids. For the CDR3, the DNA is TGCGCCAGCAGCCCCCGGGGACAGGGGGGCACCGGGGAGCTGTTTTTT. It encodes CASSPRGQGGTGELFF.

The rearrangement uses TRBV28 and TRBJ2-7; a weak D match, TRBD1 (6 bases). Germline CDR1 is MDHEN and CDR2 is SYDVKM. V was shortened by 4 bases and J by 3 bases, with 13 bases between the two germline ends. This CDR3 has 14 amino acids. CDR3 region: CASSSTTQGYEQYF. The CDR3, as DNA: TGTGCCAGCAGTTCGACCACACAGGGCTACGAGCAGTACTTC. The whole variable domain, filled in from reference TRBV28 and TRBJ2-7, reads DVKVTQSSRYLVKRTGEKVFLECVQDMDHENMFWYRQDPGLGLRLIYFSYDVKMKEKGDIPEGYSVSREKKERFSLILESASTNQTSMYLCASSSTTQGYEQYFGPGTRLTVT.

The rearrangement uses TRBV7-9 and TRBJ2-5; weak D call: TRBD1 (5 bases). This CDR3 has 13 residues. CDR1 SEHNR and CDR2 FQNEAQ come from the germline V gene (reference sequence). The V and J ends lost 3 bases and 5 bases respectively, with 10 bases between them. The CDR3 loop reads CASSFGRVETQYF. Here the CDR3 DNA reads TGTGCCAGCAGCTTCGGCAGGGTCGAGACCCAGTACTTC. Together with reference TRBV7-9 and TRBJ2-5, the CDR3 gives the full variable domain: DTGVSQNPRHKITKRGQNVTFRCDPISEHNRLYWYRQTLGQGPEFLTYFQNEAQLEKSRLLSDRFSAERPKGSFSTLEIQRTEQGDSAMYLCASSFGRVETQYFGPGTRLLVL.